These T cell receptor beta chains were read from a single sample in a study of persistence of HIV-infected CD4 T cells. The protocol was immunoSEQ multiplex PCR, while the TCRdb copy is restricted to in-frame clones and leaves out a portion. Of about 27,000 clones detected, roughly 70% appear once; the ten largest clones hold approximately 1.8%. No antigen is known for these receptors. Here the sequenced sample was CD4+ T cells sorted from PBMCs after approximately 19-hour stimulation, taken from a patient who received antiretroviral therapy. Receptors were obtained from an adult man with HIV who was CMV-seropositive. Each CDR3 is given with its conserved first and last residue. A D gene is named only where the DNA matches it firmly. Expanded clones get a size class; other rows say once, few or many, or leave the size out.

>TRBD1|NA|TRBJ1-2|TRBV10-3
TGTGCCATCAGCAAGACAGGGGTTGACTATGGCTACACCTTC
CAISKTGVDYGYTF
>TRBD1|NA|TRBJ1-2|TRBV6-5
TGTGCCAGCAACACAGGGGACACAAACTATGGCTACACCTTC
CASNTGDTNYGYTF
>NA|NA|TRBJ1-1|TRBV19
TGTGCCAGTAGTATGGAGGGGAAGACTGAAGCTTTCTTT
CASSMEGKTEAFF
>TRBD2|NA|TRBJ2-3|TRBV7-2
TGTGCCAGCAGCTTAGTTAGCGGGGGGCGAGATACGCAGTATTTT
CASSLVSGGRDTQYF
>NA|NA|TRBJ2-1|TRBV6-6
TGTGCCAGCAGGAAACCCGGGCCAAGCCGGGGAAATGAGCAGTTCTTC
CASRKPGPSRGNEQFF
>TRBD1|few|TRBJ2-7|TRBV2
TGTGCCAGCAGAAACCGGGACAGGTCCTTTGGTGAGCAGTACTTC
CASRNRDRSFGEQYF
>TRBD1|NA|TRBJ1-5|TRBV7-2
TGTGCCAGCAGCGAGACAGGGTATCAGCCCCAGCATTTT
CASSETGYQPQHF
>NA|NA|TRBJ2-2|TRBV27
TGTGCCAGCAGTTTTTCCAGGGGCACCGGGGAGCTGTTTTTT
CASSFSRGTGELFF
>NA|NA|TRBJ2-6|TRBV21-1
TGTGCCAGCAGCAAAGGGCTGGGCGGGAATCTGTTATCTGGGGCCAACGTCCTGACTTTC
CASSKGLGGNLLSGANVLTF
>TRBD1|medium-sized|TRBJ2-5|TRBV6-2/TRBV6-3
TGTGCCAGCAGTTCTCGGGACAGCGTTAGGAGGGAGACCCAGTACTTC
CASSSRDSVRRETQYF
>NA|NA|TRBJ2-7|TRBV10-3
TGTGCCATCAGTCGGACAGACTACGAGCAGTACTTC
CAISRTDYEQYF
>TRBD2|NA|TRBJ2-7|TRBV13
TGTGCCAGCAGACATCGACTAGCGGGGGCCTACGAGCAGTACTTC
CASRHRLAGAYEQYF
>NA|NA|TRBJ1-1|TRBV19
TGTGCCAGTAGTATACGGGCCACAGGGAACACTGAAGCTTTCTTT
CASSIRATGNTEAFF
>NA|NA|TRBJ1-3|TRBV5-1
TGCGCCAGCAGCAACGCAAACAGGGCTGGAAACACCATATATTTT
CASSNANRAGNTIYF
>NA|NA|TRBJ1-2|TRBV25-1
TGTGCCAGCAGTGAATTGGGTGGAGGTGGTTCGATGGATGGCTACACCTTC
CASSELGGGGSMDGYTF
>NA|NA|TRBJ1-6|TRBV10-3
TGTGCCATCAGTGCCAGGGATAATTCACCCCTCCACTTT
CAISARDNSPLHF
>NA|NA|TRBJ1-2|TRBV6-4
TGTGCCAGCAGTGGTCCAGGGAAGATTGGCTACACCTTC
CASSGPGKIGYTF
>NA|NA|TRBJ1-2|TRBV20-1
TGCAGTGCTAGTCGCCCCACCGATGGCTACACCTTC
CSASRPTDGYTF
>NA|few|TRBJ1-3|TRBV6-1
TGTGCCAGCAGTGAAACAGCTTTCTCTGGAAACACCATATATTTT
CASSETAFSGNTIYF
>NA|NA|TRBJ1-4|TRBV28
TGTGCCAGCAGTTTCGTAGATACGAGGAATGAAAAACTGTTTTTT
CASSFVDTRNEKLFF
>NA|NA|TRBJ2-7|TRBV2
TGTGCCAGCAGCTCCCAGGGGGAGGGGGTCCAGTACTTC
CASSSQGEGVQYF
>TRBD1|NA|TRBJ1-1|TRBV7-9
TGTGCCAGCAGCTTACAGGGGGCCACGTCTGCTTTCTTT
CASSLQGATSAFF
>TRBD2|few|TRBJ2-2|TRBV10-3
TGTGCCATCAGTTCTGTCGGGGGGGGCACCGGGGAGCTGTTTTTT
CAISSVGGGTGELFF
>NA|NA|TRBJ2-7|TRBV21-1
TGTGCCAGCAGCAAGGTGGCAGGCCGCCACTACGAGCAGTACTTC
CASSKVAGRHYEQYF
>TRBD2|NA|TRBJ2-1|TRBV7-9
TGTGCCAGCAGCTTAGGCGGGGGGTCCTACAATGAGCAGTTCTTC
CASSLGGGSYNEQFF
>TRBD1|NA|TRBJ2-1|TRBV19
TGTGCCAGTGGATTGACTGGGACAGTTAGTTACAATGAGCAGTTCTTC
CASGLTGTVSYNEQFF
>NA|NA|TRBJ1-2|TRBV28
TGTGCCAGCAGTACAGGGAGGGATGGCTACACCTTC
CASSTGRDGYTF
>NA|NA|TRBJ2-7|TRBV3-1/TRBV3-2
TGTGCCAGCAGTAAGGGGGTCTACGAGCAGTACTTC
CASSKGVYEQYF
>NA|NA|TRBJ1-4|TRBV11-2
TGTGCCAGCGGGCAGTCCACAACTAATGAAAAACTGTTTTTT
CASGQSTTNEKLFF
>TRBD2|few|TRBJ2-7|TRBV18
TGTGCCAGCTCACCCGGGACTAGCGGGGGGACAAGCGAGCAGTACTTC
CASSPGTSGGTSEQYF
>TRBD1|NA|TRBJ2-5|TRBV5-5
TGTGCCAGCAGCCGGACAGGGACGGTACAAGAGACCCAGTACTTC
CASSRTGTVQETQYF
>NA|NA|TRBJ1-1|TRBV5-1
TGCGCCAGCAGCACGGGACTGATGAACACTGAAGCTTTCTTT
CASSTGLMNTEAFF
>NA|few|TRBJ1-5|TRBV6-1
TGTGCCAGCAGTGACCAGGCGTGGTTTGGCAATCAGCCCCAGCATTTT
CASSDQAWFGNQPQHF
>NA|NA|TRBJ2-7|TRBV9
TGTGCCAGCAGCGCCCCGGGACAGTTGAAGGGGGGCGAGCAGTACTTC
CASSAPGQLKGGEQYF
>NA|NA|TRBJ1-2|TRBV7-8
TGTGCCAGCAGCTTAGAGGGAAGGGGCATCTATGGCTACACCTTC
CASSLEGRGIYGYTF
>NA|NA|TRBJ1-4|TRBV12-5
TGTGCTAGTGCCGACGGACTACGGGTGGGAAAACTGTTTTTT
CASADGLRVGKLFF
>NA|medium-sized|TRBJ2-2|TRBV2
TGTGCCAGCAGATCCTCCTCCCGAAACACCGGGGAGCTGTTTTTT
CASRSSSRNTGELFF
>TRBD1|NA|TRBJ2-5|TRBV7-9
TGTGCCAGCAGCCGGGACAGGTTTCTCCAAGAGACCCAGTACTTC
CASSRDRFLQETQYF
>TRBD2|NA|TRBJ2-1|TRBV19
TGTGCCAGTAGTATATTTCGACTAGCGGGCCGCAATGAGCAGTTCTTC
CASSIFRLAGRNEQFF
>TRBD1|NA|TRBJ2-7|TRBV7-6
TGTGCCAGCAGCCCGGGGACAGGGCAAGGCGAGCAGTACTTC
CASSPGTGQGEQYF
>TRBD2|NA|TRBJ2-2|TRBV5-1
TGCGCCAGCAGCTTGGGACTAGCGGGGGGTTCCGGGGAGCTGTTTTTT
CASSLGLAGGSGELFF
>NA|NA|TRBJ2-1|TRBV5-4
TGTGCCAGCAGCCTGAGGGCGACAGAGTACAATGAGCAGTTCTTC
CASSLRATEYNEQFF
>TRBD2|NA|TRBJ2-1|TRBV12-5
TGTGCTAGTGGTCCATTAGCGGGGGCCTACAATGAGCAGTTCTTC
CASGPLAGAYNEQFF
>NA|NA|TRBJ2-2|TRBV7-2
TGTGCCAGCAGCTTTGTTGCCTCCCGAAGCCATAGCGGGGAGCTGTTTTTT
CASSFVASRSHSGELFF
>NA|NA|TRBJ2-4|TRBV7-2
TGTGCCAGCAGCCGGGGGGCCGCCAAAAACATTCAGTACTTC
CASSRGAAKNIQYF
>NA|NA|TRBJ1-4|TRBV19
TGTGCCAGTAACTCCCAAGGAGGGGAGGAAAAACTGTTTTTT
CASNSQGGEEKLFF
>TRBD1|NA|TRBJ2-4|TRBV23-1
TGCGCCAGCAGTACTTTTCACCGGGACAGGGGGTTTGATTTCGCCAAAAACATTCAGTACTTC
CASSTFHRDRGFDFAKNIQYF
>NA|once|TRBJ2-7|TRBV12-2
TGTGCAAGTCGCTTAGCCGGCAGGTCCTCCTACGAGCAGTACTTC
CASRLAGRSSYEQYF
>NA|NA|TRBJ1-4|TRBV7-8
TGTGCCAGCAGACGGACAGCGAATGAAAAACTGTTTTTT
CASRRTANEKLFF
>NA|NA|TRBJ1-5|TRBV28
TGTGCCAGCGGGTCAGGGACCTCCCAGCCCCAGCATTTT
CASGSGTSQPQHF
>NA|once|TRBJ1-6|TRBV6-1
TGTGCCAGCAGTGAAACCAGCTCCTATAATTCACCCCTCCACTTT
CASSETSSYNSPLHF
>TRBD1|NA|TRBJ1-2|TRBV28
TGTGCCACCCAGGGGGCGACTAGGGGCTACACCTTC
CATQGATRGYTF
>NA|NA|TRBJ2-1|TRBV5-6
TGTGCCAGCAGCTTGCTAGATGTCGTGAAAAATGAGCAGTTCTTC
CASSLLDVVKNEQFF
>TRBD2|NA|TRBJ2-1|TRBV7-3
TGTGCCAGCAGCTTAAATGGGGGTAGCGGGGGGCCCGATGAGCAGTTCTTC
CASSLNGGSGGPDEQFF
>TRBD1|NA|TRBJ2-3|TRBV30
TGTGCCTGGAGTTATTCCGTTACCGGGACAGGGACAGATACGCAGTATTTT
CAWSYSVTGTGTDTQYF